Listed below are T cell receptor beta chains from one sample, sequenced in a study of shared clonotypes between healthy human individuals. Profiling relied on immunoSEQ multiplex PCR, and the TCRdb table lists in-frame clones only, not all of them. The sample has under 1,100,000 clones, around 76% seen once. The sample taken for sequencing was memory CD4+ T cells sorted from blood. The receptors stem from a young man in good health. The conserved cysteine and the conserved F or W are not part of the CDR3 here.

>TRBV18|TRBJ2-2
ASSPPGYAAGELF
>TRBV2|TRBJ1-1
ASRAGGVGTEAF
>TRBV28|TRBJ1-1
ASSLYYSEAF
>TRBV19|TRBJ1-4
ASSRLLGTGPVTNEKLF
>TRBV25-1|TRBJ1-4
ASSEGTGGLDEKLF
>TRBV7-2|TRBJ1-4
ASSLGHGQGAGEKLF
>TRBV5-5|TRBJ2-7
ASSLNPGGAVG
>TRBV7-2|TRBJ2-4
ASSLETSGRGNIQY
>TRBV6-6|TRBJ1-2
ASSYSGTGGAGYT
>TRBV6-1|TRBJ2-2
ASSSQTGAGELF
>TRBV6-5|TRBJ2-5
ASSYSRGGGETQY
>TRBV7-2|TRBJ1-2
ASSLAVSGNYGYT
>TRBV5-4|TRBJ2-5
ASSLAGGLQETQY
>TRBV30|TRBJ1-2
AWGQGNYGYT
>TRBV27|TRBJ2-7
ASSSLAGGPTEQY
>TRBV7-8|TRBJ2-7
ASSLVQAGGPHEQY
>TRBV5-1|TRBJ2-3
ASSSPLGPPGNTQY
>TRBV5-1|TRBJ2-5
ASGRGQSQETQY
>TRBV5-1|TRBJ1-4
ASSLDTGTGEKLF
>TRBV5-1|TRBJ1-4
ASRDRGLSNEKLF
>TRBV11-1|TRBJ2-7
ASSLRRTGGPYEQY
>TRBV6-1|TRBJ1-4
ASSAGDRNNEKLF
>TRBV30|TRBJ2-3
AWSASLSKGTDTQY
>TRBV7-9|TRBJ2-6
ASSLMGSGANVLT
>TRBV6-1|TRBJ2-3
ASLEVSYTQY
>TRBV6-1|TRBJ1-5
ASSDSTYQPQH
>TRBV18|TRBJ2-7
ASSHGTAYEQY
>TRBV27|TRBJ1-6
ASSFYLGETSPLH
>TRBV12-5|TRBJ2-2
ASGLSRDRGNTGELF
>TRBV15|TRBJ2-7
ATSARRGGIEQY
>TRBV5-6|TRBJ2-5
ASSFTAIKETQY
>TRBV5-5|TRBJ1-1
ASSSQVHGGTEAF